These 14 T cell receptor beta chains were all obtained from the same sample, sequenced in a study of shared clonotypes between healthy human individuals. TCRdb keeps only in-frame clones here, not all; method: immunoSEQ multiplex PCR. The sample lists around 2.5 million clones, more than 85% occurring once. The material sequenced was naive CD4+ T cells from PBMCs. Subset specified: CD45RA+ positively selected. The receptors here all came from a man aged 18 to 30 in good health. Some clones in this sample may be carry-over from other donors' samples.

The rearrangement joins TRBV5-1 to TRBJ1-3, with 7 bases that match TRBD1. Trimming took 3 bases from V and 3 from J; bases not matched to a gene: 3. CDR1 and CDR2 (germline): SGHRS, YFSETQ. The CDR3 is made up of 14 amino acids. The CDR3, as DNA: TGCGCCAGCAGCTACGGGACAGATGGAAACACCATATATTTT. Protein product: CASSYGTDGNTIYF.

This chain uses TRBV14 with TRBJ2-3; unclear D gene. Germline CDR1 reads SGHDN; CDR2 reads FVKESK. CDR3 length: 11 residues. V lost 3 bases and J 5 bases, leaving 3 bases between the germline ends. In DNA, the CDR3 is TGTGCCAGCAGCCATAGAGATACGCAGTATTTT. This translates into CASSHRDTQYF.

The J gene is TRBJ2-1, the V gene TRBV2; D unresolved. Germline V CDR1 and CDR2: SNHLY, FYNNEI. V lost 8 bases, J lost 5 bases, and 10 bases lay in between. There are 12 residues in the CDR3. As DNA, the CDR3 is TGTGCCAGCGTGGGGTACAACAATGAGCAGTTCTTC. It yields the protein CASVGYNNEQFF.

The J gene is TRBJ1-5, the V gene TRBV19, with 10 bases aligning to TRBD1. J was trimmed by 9 bases and V by 3 bases; bases with no gene match: 5. Germline CDR1 and CDR2: LNHDA and SQIVND (reference sequence). The CDR3 contains 14 residues. The CDR3 loop reads CASSMGQGKGPQHF. The CDR3 DNA sequence: TGTGCCAGTAGTATGGGACAGGGGAAGGGGCCCCAGCATTTT.

The chain carries TRBV27 and TRBJ2-1; no clear D. In germline, CDR1 is MNHEY, CDR2 SMNVEV (reference sequence). The CDR3 totals 12 residues. V lost 6 bases to trimming and J lost 6 bases, with 9 bases between them. The CDR3 nucleotides are TGTGCCAGCAGGGAATCTAGCAATGAGCAGTTCTTC. Amino acid sequence: CASRESSNEQFF.

The V gene is TRBV7-3, the J gene TRBJ2-3; TRBD2 might be the D (7 bases). CDR1 SGHTA and CDR2 FQGTGA come from the germline V gene. With 3 bases removed from V and 0 bases from J, the gap between germline ends came to 10 bases. The CDR3 totals 15 residues. The CDR3 loop reads CASSFGGASTDTQYF. The CDR3 DNA sequence: TGTGCCAGCAGCTTTGGGGGGGCAAGCACAGATACGCAGTATTTT.

This chain connects TRBV18 to TRBJ2-7, with 15 positions matching TRBD2. Looked up from germline, CDR1 is KGHSH and CDR2 is LQKENI. This CDR3 has 16 amino acids. J gave up 3 bases and V 8 bases, and 8 bases lay outside the gene matches. CDR3 DNA sequence: TGTGCCAGCCGGACTAGCGGGAGGGCGGAAGTCTACGAGCAGTACTTC. It is translated as CASRTSGRAEVYEQYF.

J is TRBJ2-5 and V is TRBV7-3; D is ambiguous. With 1 base removed from V and 5 bases from J, the gap between germline ends came to 8 bases. The CDR3 is 13 amino acids. From germline, CDR1 is SGHTA and CDR2 FQGTGA. CDR3 DNA: TGTGCCAGCAGCTTAAGAGTCCGGGAGACCCAGTACTTC. Its translation is CASSLRVRETQYF.

The chain carries TRBV6-5 and TRBJ1-1, with D maybe TRBD1 (6 bases). CDR3 size: 14 residues. Germline lookup yields CDR1 MNHEY and CDR2 SVGAGI. The V end lost 0 bases, the J end lost 7 bases, and 12 bases lay between the germline ends. In DNA form, the CDR3 reads TGTGCCAGCAGTTACTCATACCGGGGGCTTGAAGCTTTCTTT. This sequence encodes CASSYSYRGLEAFF.

V gene TRBV2 combines with J gene TRBJ2-3, with D hard to call. This CDR3 spans 13 amino acids. Germline CDR1 and CDR2: SNHLY and FYNNEI. V was cut by 5 bases and J by 2 bases, with 8 bases left in between. The CDR3 region is CASSMGFTDTQYF. In DNA form, the CDR3 reads TGTGCCAGCAGTATGGGGTTCACAGATACGCAGTATTTT.

The gene calls are TRBV5-1 and TRBJ1-4, with 10 bases identical to TRBD1. The CDR3 extends over 15 amino acids. J lost 7 bases, V lost 0 bases, and 3 bases had no gene match. Looked up from germline, CDR1 is SGHRS and CDR2 is YFSETQ. This CDR3 reads CASSLETGGPEKLFF. CDR3 nucleotide sequence: TGCGCCAGCAGCTTGGAGACAGGGGGCCCTGAAAAACTGTTTTTT.

The chain couples TRBV20-1 to TRBJ2-5, with D uncertain. V lost 2 bases, J lost 5 bases, and 3 bases lay in between. Germline V gene data show CDR1 as DFQATT and CDR2 as SNEGSKA (reference sequence). This CDR3 comprises 10 residues. DNA for the CDR3: TGCAGTGCTAGATCGGAGACCCAGTACTTC. Protein product: CSARSETQYF.

The J gene is TRBJ1-5, the V gene TRBV7-9, with 7 bases matching TRBD1. Trimming removed 1 base from V and 2 bases from J; junction bases left unmatched: 11. The germline V gene has CDR1 SEHNR and CDR2 FQNEAQ (reference sequence). CDR3 size: 18 residues. The CDR3 DNA is TGTGCCAGCAGCTTAGGGGACAGCGGGGCTAATGGCAATCAGCCCCAGCATTTT. Translated, it gives CASSLGDSGANGNQPQHF.

This clone was observed once. V is TRBV6-1 and J is TRBJ2-3, with TRBD1 as a possible D gene (6 bases). V was shortened by 1 base and J by 5 bases, with 13 bases between the two germline ends. CDR1 is MNHNS, CDR2 SASEGT, per germline. CDR3 length equals 15 residues. CDR3 protein: CASSEGWGRIDTQYF. CDR3 nucleotide sequence: TGTGCCAGCAGTGAAGGGTGGGGGCGGATAGATACGCAGTATTTT.